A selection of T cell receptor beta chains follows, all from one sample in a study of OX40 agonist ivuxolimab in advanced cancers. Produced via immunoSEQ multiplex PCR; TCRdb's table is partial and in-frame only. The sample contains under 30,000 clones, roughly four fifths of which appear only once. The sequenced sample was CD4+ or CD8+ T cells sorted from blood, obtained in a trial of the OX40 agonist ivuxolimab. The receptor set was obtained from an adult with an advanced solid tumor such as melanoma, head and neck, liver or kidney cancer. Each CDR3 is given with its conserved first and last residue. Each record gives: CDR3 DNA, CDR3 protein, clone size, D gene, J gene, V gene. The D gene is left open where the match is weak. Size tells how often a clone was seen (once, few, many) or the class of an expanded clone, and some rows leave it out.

cdr3_nt: TGTGCCAGCAGTTACAGCCACGATAGCAATCAGCCCCAGCATTTT
cdr3_aa: CASSYSHDSNQPQHF
clone_size: -
d_call: -
j_call: TRBJ1-5
v_call: TRBV6-5

cdr3_nt: TGTGCCAGCAGCCCAACAGGGTACAATGAGCAGTTCTTC
cdr3_aa: CASSPTGYNEQFF
clone_size: once
d_call: -
j_call: TRBJ2-1
v_call: TRBV13

cdr3_nt: TGTGCCAGCAGAAAACTAGCGGGGGGTCCCCTGGATACGCAGTATTTT
cdr3_aa: CASRKLAGGPLDTQYF
clone_size: -
d_call: TRBD2
j_call: TRBJ2-3
v_call: TRBV7-6

cdr3_nt: TGTGCCAGCAGTTCCTGGGACAGCCGGGAAGAGACCCAGTACTTC
cdr3_aa: CASSSWDSREETQYF
clone_size: -
d_call: TRBD1
j_call: TRBJ2-5
v_call: TRBV6-1

cdr3_nt: TGTGCCAGCTCGCCCCCGTCCGGAGGTTTGGGCTACACCTTC
cdr3_aa: CASSPPSGGLGYTF
clone_size: -
d_call: -
j_call: TRBJ1-2
v_call: TRBV18

cdr3_nt: TGTGCCAGCAGTTACTCGAGCGTCTGGGAGGCTTTCTTT
cdr3_aa: CASSYSSVWEAFF
clone_size: once
d_call: -
j_call: TRBJ1-1
v_call: TRBV6-5

cdr3_nt: TGTGCCAGCAGCCAAGGAGTCACGAACACTGAAGCTTTCTTT
cdr3_aa: CASSQGVTNTEAFF
clone_size: -
d_call: -
j_call: TRBJ1-1
v_call: TRBV14

cdr3_nt: TGTGCCAGCAGCTTAGGAAGGCCGGGGGAGAAGGTGACCCAGTACTTC
cdr3_aa: CASSLGRPGEKVTQYF
clone_size: -
d_call: -
j_call: TRBJ2-5
v_call: TRBV7-8

cdr3_nt: TGTGCTAGTGGCACAGGGGACCTCCAACGAAATAACTATGGCTACACCTTC
cdr3_aa: CASGTGDLQRNNYGYTF
clone_size: -
d_call: TRBD1
j_call: TRBJ1-2
v_call: TRBV12-5

cdr3_nt: TGTGCCAGCAGTCCACAGGCCTCTGGGGCCAACGTCCTGACTTTC
cdr3_aa: CASSPQASGANVLTF
clone_size: -
d_call: -
j_call: TRBJ2-6
v_call: TRBV6-6

cdr3_nt: TGCGCCAGCAGCTTGTATCCAGCGGGGGGCCAAGAGACCCAGTACTTC
cdr3_aa: CASSLYPAGGQETQYF
clone_size: -
d_call: TRBD2
j_call: TRBJ2-5
v_call: TRBV5-1

cdr3_nt: TGTGCCAGCAGCTCCCCTAGGACAGTCCCCTACGAGCAGTACTTC
cdr3_aa: CASSSPRTVPYEQYF
clone_size: -
d_call: -
j_call: TRBJ2-7
v_call: TRBV7-9

cdr3_nt: TGCGCCAGCAGCCAAGGGGGACAGGCTCAAGAGACCCAGTACTTC
cdr3_aa: CASSQGGQAQETQYF
clone_size: -
d_call: TRBD1
j_call: TRBJ2-5
v_call: TRBV4-3

cdr3_nt: TGTGCCAGCAGCTTAGACCTGGATGGCTACACCTTC
cdr3_aa: CASSLDLDGYTF
clone_size: -
d_call: -
j_call: TRBJ1-2
v_call: TRBV5-6

cdr3_nt: TGTGCCAGTAGTATAGTACCGGGACAGCCCCAGCATTTT
cdr3_aa: CASSIVPGQPQHF
clone_size: -
d_call: -
j_call: TRBJ1-5
v_call: TRBV19

cdr3_nt: TGCGCCAGCAGGGCGGGACAGGGGGCCGGGGAGCTGTTTTTT
cdr3_aa: CASRAGQGAGELFF
clone_size: once
d_call: TRBD1
j_call: TRBJ2-2
v_call: TRBV10-2

cdr3_nt: TGTGCCAGTAGTATAGGGGGCGCGGATGGCTACACCTTC
cdr3_aa: CASSIGGADGYTF
clone_size: -
d_call: -
j_call: TRBJ1-2
v_call: TRBV19

cdr3_nt: TGTGCCAGCAGTTACTTTCAGGGGACAGAGGCTGAAGCTTTCTTT
cdr3_aa: CASSYFQGTEAEAFF
clone_size: -
d_call: TRBD1
j_call: TRBJ1-1
v_call: TRBV6-5

cdr3_nt: TGTGCCAGCAGTGCCGCCGTAGACAGCTCCTACGAGCAGTACTTC
cdr3_aa: CASSAAVDSSYEQYF
clone_size: -
d_call: -
j_call: TRBJ2-7
v_call: TRBV6-1

cdr3_nt: TGTGCCAGCAGTGGAGTCTACGAGCAGTACTTC
cdr3_aa: CASSGVYEQYF
clone_size: few
d_call: -
j_call: TRBJ2-7
v_call: TRBV9

cdr3_nt: TGTGCCAGTAGAGGGGCAGGGGTAAACATTCAGTACTTC
cdr3_aa: CASRGAGVNIQYF
clone_size: once
d_call: -
j_call: TRBJ2-4
v_call: TRBV19

cdr3_nt: TGCGCCAGCAGCTTGGCGGGGGGAGAAACCGTTTATAATGAAAAACTGTTTTTT
cdr3_aa: CASSLAGGETVYNEKLFF
clone_size: few
d_call: -
j_call: TRBJ1-4
v_call: TRBV5-1

cdr3_nt: TGTGCCAGCAGTGAAGGGACAGGGACATATAGCAATCAGCCCCAGCATTTT
cdr3_aa: CASSEGTGTYSNQPQHF
clone_size: -
d_call: TRBD1
j_call: TRBJ1-5
v_call: TRBV2

cdr3_nt: TGTGCCAGCAGCCCGGGGGAAGGCGAAAAACTGTTTTTT
cdr3_aa: CASSPGEGEKLFF
clone_size: few
d_call: -
j_call: TRBJ1-4
v_call: TRBV7-6

cdr3_nt: TGCGCCAGCAGCCAAGATTTGGGGCGGGGTGTCGACGAGCAGTACTTC
cdr3_aa: CASSQDLGRGVDEQYF
clone_size: -
d_call: -
j_call: TRBJ2-7
v_call: TRBV4-3

cdr3_nt: TGTGCCAGTAGTTCCGCGTTCCGGGACAGGGATAACTATGGCTACACCTTC
cdr3_aa: CASSSAFRDRDNYGYTF
clone_size: few
d_call: TRBD1
j_call: TRBJ1-2
v_call: TRBV19

cdr3_nt: TGTGCTAGTGGGGGACAGGGGAGGGAAGAGACCCAGTACTTC
cdr3_aa: CASGGQGREETQYF
clone_size: -
d_call: TRBD1
j_call: TRBJ2-5
v_call: TRBV12-5

cdr3_nt: TGTGCCTGGAGTGAGGACAGGGGGTATGAAAAACTGTTTTTT
cdr3_aa: CAWSEDRGYEKLFF
clone_size: -
d_call: TRBD1
j_call: TRBJ1-4
v_call: TRBV30

cdr3_nt: TGTGCCAGCAGCTTAGCCAGACTAGCGGGGAGTTTCAATGAGCAGTTCTTC
cdr3_aa: CASSLARLAGSFNEQFF
clone_size: -
d_call: TRBD2
j_call: TRBJ2-1
v_call: TRBV11-2

cdr3_nt: TGTGCCAGCAGTTTATTTGGTGCCCAAAACACAGATACGCAGTATTTT
cdr3_aa: CASSLFGAQNTDTQYF
clone_size: -
d_call: -
j_call: TRBJ2-3
v_call: TRBV27

cdr3_nt: TGTGCCAGCAGCCCCAGACAGGGGCCTACCTACGAGCAGTACTTC
cdr3_aa: CASSPRQGPTYEQYF
clone_size: -
d_call: TRBD1
j_call: TRBJ2-7
v_call: TRBV7-9

cdr3_nt: TGTGCCAGCCTGCCGGGACAGGAGAACTATGGCTACACCTTC
cdr3_aa: CASLPGQENYGYTF
clone_size: -
d_call: TRBD1
j_call: TRBJ1-2
v_call: TRBV7-2

cdr3_nt: TGTGCCAGCAGCTCCTGGGGTCCAGGGGACACTGAAGCTTTCTTT
cdr3_aa: CASSSWGPGDTEAFF
clone_size: medium-sized
d_call: -
j_call: TRBJ1-1
v_call: TRBV7-8

cdr3_nt: TGTGCCAGCAGCTTAGTTCATACGCAGTATTTT
cdr3_aa: CASSLVHTQYF
clone_size: -
d_call: -
j_call: TRBJ2-3
v_call: TRBV11-2

cdr3_nt: TGTGCCAGCAGCCCCCGACAGGGGAACTATGGCTACACCTTC
cdr3_aa: CASSPRQGNYGYTF
clone_size: -
d_call: TRBD1
j_call: TRBJ1-2
v_call: TRBV6-5

cdr3_nt: TGTGCCAGCAGCTTGGCCACTTGGAGGACCTACACCTTC
cdr3_aa: CASSLATWRTYTF
clone_size: medium-sized
d_call: -
j_call: TRBJ1-2
v_call: TRBV5-6

cdr3_nt: TGTGCCAGCAGCTCCCTCTCGGGGTACGAGCAGTACTTC
cdr3_aa: CASSSLSGYEQYF
clone_size: few
d_call: -
j_call: TRBJ2-7
v_call: TRBV7-9

cdr3_nt: TGCGCCAGCAGCCAAGACCCCATTACTAGCGGTGCGAACACCGGGGAGCTGTTTTTT
cdr3_aa: CASSQDPITSGANTGELFF
clone_size: -
d_call: TRBD2
j_call: TRBJ2-2
v_call: TRBV4-3

cdr3_nt: TGTGCCAGCAGCGTAGTAACGACGGACAATGAGCAGTTCTTC
cdr3_aa: CASSVVTTDNEQFF
clone_size: once
d_call: -
j_call: TRBJ2-1
v_call: TRBV9

cdr3_nt: TGTGCCAGCTCACCAGGGGGACAGGCTTACAATGAGCAGTTCTTC
cdr3_aa: CASSPGGQAYNEQFF
clone_size: few
d_call: TRBD1
j_call: TRBJ2-1
v_call: TRBV18

cdr3_nt: TGCGCCAGCAGCCAAGGAAATAGCGGGGGTTACTACAATGAGCAGTTCTTC
cdr3_aa: CASSQGNSGGYYNEQFF
clone_size: -
d_call: TRBD2
j_call: TRBJ2-1
v_call: TRBV4-3

cdr3_nt: TGCGCCAGCAGCCAAGTCCGCCAGGGGGCGGGGACCTACAATGAGCAGTTCTTC
cdr3_aa: CASSQVRQGAGTYNEQFF
clone_size: few
d_call: TRBD1
j_call: TRBJ2-1
v_call: TRBV4-3

cdr3_nt: TGTGCCAGCAGCTTAGCCCCGAGCTCCTACAATGAGCAGTTCTTC
cdr3_aa: CASSLAPSSYNEQFF
clone_size: -
d_call: -
j_call: TRBJ2-1
v_call: TRBV7-2

cdr3_nt: TGTGCCAGCAGCCCCGTAGGGTCGGATGAGCAGTTCTTC
cdr3_aa: CASSPVGSDEQFF
clone_size: -
d_call: -
j_call: TRBJ2-1
v_call: TRBV4-2

cdr3_nt: TGTGCCAGCACCGGTAGCGGGGCTGGCACAGATACGCAGTATTTT
cdr3_aa: CASTGSGAGTDTQYF
clone_size: -
d_call: TRBD2
j_call: TRBJ2-3
v_call: TRBV9

cdr3_nt: TGTGCCAGCGGCGGCAGCGCCTACGAGCAGTACTTC
cdr3_aa: CASGGSAYEQYF
clone_size: -
d_call: -
j_call: TRBJ2-7
v_call: TRBV6-6

cdr3_nt: TGTGCCAGCAGCTTAGGCCCGTGGGAGCCCAATCAGCCCCAGCATTTT
cdr3_aa: CASSLGPWEPNQPQHF
clone_size: -
d_call: -
j_call: TRBJ1-5
v_call: TRBV13

cdr3_nt: TGCGCCAGCAGCCCCACCGACAGGGGCACTGAAGCTTTCTTT
cdr3_aa: CASSPTDRGTEAFF
clone_size: -
d_call: TRBD1
j_call: TRBJ1-1
v_call: TRBV4-1

cdr3_nt: TGTGCCAGCAGTCCAACAGGCTACTACGAGCAGTACTTC
cdr3_aa: CASSPTGYYEQYF
clone_size: -
d_call: -
j_call: TRBJ2-7
v_call: TRBV6-6

cdr3_nt: TGTGCCAGCAGTTACTCCAGGGGCTACAATGAGCAGTTCTTC
cdr3_aa: CASSYSRGYNEQFF
clone_size: medium-sized
d_call: -
j_call: TRBJ2-1
v_call: TRBV6-5

cdr3_nt: TGCGCCAGCAGCTTGGGAGGGTCTAATGGAAACACCATATATTTT
cdr3_aa: CASSLGGSNGNTIYF
clone_size: few
d_call: -
j_call: TRBJ1-3
v_call: TRBV5-1

cdr3_nt: TGCGCCAGCAGCCCGGCTGGGAGCTACGAGCAGTACTTC
cdr3_aa: CASSPAGSYEQYF
clone_size: -
d_call: -
j_call: TRBJ2-7
v_call: TRBV5-1

cdr3_nt: TGTGCCAGCCCCCATGGGTTTGACGCTGAAGCTTTCTTT
cdr3_aa: CASPHGFDAEAFF
clone_size: -
d_call: -
j_call: TRBJ1-1
v_call: TRBV6-5

cdr3_nt: TGCAGCGTTGAGGGGGGGAACACGTACAATGAGCAGTTCTTC
cdr3_aa: CSVEGGNTYNEQFF
clone_size: -
d_call: TRBD2
j_call: TRBJ2-1
v_call: TRBV29-1